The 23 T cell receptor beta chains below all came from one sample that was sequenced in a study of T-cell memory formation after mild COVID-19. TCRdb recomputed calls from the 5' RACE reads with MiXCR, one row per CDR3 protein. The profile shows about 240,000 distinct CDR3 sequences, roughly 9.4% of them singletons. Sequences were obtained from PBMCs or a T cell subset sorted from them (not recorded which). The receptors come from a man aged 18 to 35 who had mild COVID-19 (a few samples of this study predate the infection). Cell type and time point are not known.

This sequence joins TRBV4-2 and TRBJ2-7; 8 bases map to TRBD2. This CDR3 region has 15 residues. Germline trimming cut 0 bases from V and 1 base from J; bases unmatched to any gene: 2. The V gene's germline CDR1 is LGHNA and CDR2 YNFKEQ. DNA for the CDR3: TGTGCCAGCAGCCAAGAATTAGCGGGGTCCTACGAGCAGTACGTC. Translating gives CASSQELAGSYEQYV.

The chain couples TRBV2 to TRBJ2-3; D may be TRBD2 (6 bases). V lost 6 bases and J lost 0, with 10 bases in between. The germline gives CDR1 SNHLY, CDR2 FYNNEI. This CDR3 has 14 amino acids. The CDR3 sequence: CASRGDWSTDTQYF. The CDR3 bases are TGTGCCAGCAGAGGGGACTGGAGCACAGATACGCAGTATTTT.

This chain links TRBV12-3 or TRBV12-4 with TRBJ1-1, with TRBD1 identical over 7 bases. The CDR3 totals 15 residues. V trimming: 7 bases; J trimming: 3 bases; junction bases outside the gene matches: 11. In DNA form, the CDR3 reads TGTGCCAGCATCCGGAGGGGACAGAAATACACTGAAGCTTTCTTT. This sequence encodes CASIRRGQKYTEAFF.

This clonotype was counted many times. CDR3 region: CASSSGFYQPQHF. The CDR3 DNA reads TGTGCCAGCAGCTCAGGGTTCTATCAGCCCCAGCATTTT. The gene calls are TRBV7-6 and TRBJ1-5; perhaps TRBD1 as D (5 bases). The CDR3 length is 13 residues. CDR1 SGHVS and CDR2 FNYEAQ come from the germline V gene. The V end was cut by 4 bases, the J end by 5 bases, with 9 bases between.

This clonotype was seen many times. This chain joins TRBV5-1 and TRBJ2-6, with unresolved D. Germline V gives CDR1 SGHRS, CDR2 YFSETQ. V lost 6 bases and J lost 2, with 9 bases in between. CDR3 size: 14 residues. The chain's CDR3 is CASTFNPGANVLTF. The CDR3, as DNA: TGCGCCAGCACCTTTAATCCTGGGGCCAACGTCCTGACTTTC.

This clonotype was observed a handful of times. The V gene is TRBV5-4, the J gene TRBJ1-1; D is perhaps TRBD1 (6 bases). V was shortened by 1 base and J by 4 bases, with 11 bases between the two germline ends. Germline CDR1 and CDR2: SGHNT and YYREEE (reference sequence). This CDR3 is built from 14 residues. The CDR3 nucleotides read TGTGCCAGCAGCTTGTTGGGGGCGGGCACTGAAGCTTTCTTT. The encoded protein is CASSLLGAGTEAFF.

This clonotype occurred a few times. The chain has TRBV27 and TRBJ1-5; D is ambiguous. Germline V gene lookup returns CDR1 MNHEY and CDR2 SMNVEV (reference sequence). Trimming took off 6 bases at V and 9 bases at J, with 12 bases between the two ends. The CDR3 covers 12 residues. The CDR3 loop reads CASSSPGGPQHF. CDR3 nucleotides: TGTGCCAGCAGCTCCCCCGGTGGGCCCCAGCATTTT.

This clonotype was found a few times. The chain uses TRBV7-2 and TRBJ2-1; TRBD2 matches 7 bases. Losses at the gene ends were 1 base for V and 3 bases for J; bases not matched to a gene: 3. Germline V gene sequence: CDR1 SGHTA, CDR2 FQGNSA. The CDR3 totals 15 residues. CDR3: CASSLGDYLYNEQFF. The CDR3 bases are TGTGCCAGCAGCTTAGGGGACTACCTCTACAATGAGCAGTTCTTC.

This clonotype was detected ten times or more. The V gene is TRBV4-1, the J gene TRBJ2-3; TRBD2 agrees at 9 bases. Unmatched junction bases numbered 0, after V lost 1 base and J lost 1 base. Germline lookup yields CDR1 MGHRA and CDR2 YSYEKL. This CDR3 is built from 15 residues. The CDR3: CASSQGLAGTDTQYF. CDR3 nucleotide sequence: TGCGCCAGCAGCCAAGGACTAGCGGGCACAGATACGCAGTATTTT.

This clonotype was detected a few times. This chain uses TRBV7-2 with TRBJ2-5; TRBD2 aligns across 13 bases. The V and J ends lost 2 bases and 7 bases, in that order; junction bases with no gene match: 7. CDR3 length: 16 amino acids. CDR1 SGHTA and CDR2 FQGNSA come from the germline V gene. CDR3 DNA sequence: TGTGCCAGCAGCTTACCGGGACTAGCGGGACGAGGGACCCAGTACTTC. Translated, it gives CASSLPGLAGRGTQYF.

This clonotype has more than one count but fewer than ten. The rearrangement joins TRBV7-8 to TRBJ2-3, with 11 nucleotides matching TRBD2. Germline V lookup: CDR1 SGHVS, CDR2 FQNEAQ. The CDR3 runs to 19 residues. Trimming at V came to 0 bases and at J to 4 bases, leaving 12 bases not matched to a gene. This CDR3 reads CASSLARRVAGGPADTQYF. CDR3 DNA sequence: TGTGCCAGCAGCTTAGCCCGACGGGTAGCGGGGGGGCCGGCAGATACGCAGTATTTT.

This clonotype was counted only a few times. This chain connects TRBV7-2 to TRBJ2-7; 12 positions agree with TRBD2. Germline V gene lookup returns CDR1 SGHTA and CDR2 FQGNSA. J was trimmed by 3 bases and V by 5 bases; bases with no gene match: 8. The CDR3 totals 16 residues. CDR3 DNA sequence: TGTGCCAGCAGCGGGGAAGAGGGACTAGCGGGCTACGAGCAGTACGTC. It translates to CASSGEEGLAGYEQYV.

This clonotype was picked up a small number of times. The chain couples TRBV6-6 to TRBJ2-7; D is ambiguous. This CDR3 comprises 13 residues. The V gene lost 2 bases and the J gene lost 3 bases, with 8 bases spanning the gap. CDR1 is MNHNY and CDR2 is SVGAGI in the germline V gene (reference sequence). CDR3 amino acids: CASSYGRDYEQYV. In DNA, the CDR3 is TGTGCCAGCAGTTACGGTAGGGACTACGAGCAGTACGTC.

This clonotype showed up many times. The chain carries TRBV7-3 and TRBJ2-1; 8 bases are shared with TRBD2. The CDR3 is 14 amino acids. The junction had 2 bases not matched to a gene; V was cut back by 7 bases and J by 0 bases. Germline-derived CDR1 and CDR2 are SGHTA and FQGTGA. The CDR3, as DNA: TGTGCCAGCACGGCGGGGGGCTCCTACAATGAGCAGTTCTTC. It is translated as CASTAGGSYNEQFF.

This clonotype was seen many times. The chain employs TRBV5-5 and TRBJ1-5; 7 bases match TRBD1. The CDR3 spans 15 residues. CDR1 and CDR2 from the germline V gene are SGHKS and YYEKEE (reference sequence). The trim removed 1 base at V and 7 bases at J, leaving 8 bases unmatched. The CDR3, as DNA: TGTGCCAGCAGCTTGAGGGGGAACAGGGGACAGCCCCAGCATTTT. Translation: CASSLRGNRGQPQHF.

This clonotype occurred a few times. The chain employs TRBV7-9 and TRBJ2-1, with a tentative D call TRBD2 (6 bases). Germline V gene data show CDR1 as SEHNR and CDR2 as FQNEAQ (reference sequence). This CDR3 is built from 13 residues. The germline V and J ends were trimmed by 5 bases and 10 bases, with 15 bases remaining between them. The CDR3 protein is CASSEARAGEQFF. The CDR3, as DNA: TGTGCCAGCAGCGAAGCCAGGGCGGGGGAGCAGTTCTTC.

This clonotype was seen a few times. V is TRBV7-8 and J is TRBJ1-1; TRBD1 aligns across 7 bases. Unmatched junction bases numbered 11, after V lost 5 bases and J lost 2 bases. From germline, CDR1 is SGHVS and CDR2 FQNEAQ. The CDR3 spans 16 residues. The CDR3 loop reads CASSPGQANPNTEAFF. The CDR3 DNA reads TGTGCCAGCAGCCCCGGACAGGCTAACCCAAACACTGAAGCTTTCTTT.

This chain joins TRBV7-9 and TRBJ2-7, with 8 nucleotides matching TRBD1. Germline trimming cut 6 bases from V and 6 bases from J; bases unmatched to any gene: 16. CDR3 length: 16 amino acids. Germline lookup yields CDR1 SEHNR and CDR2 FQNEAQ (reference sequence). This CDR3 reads CASRQHPPQGGGEQYF. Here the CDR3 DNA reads TGTGCCAGCAGACAACACCCCCCACAGGGGGGTGGCGAGCAGTACTTC.

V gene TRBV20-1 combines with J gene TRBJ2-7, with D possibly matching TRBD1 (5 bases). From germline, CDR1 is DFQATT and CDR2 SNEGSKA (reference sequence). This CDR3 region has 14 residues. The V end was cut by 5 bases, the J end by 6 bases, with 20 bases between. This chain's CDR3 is CSASRVFRDLEQYF. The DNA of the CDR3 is TGCAGTGCTTCGCGAGTCTTCAGGGATCTCGAGCAGTACTTC.

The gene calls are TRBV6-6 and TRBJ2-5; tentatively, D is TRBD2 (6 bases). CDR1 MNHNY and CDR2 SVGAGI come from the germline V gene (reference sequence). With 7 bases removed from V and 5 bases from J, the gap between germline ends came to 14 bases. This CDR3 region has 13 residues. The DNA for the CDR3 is TGTGCCAGCATCCTGGGACTCCGGGAGACCCAGTACTTC. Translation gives CASILGLRETQYF.

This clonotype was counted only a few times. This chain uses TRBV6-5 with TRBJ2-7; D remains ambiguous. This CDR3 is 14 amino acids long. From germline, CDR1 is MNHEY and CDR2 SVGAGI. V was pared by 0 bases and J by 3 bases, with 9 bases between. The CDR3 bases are TGTGCCAGCAGTTACTCGACCACCAACTACGAGCAGTACTTC. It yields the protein CASSYSTTNYEQYF.

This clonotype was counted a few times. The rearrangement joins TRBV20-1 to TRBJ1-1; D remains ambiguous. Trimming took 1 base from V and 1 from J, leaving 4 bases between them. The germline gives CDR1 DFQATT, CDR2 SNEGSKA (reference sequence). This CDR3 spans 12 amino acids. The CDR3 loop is CSARVKNTEAFF. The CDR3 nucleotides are TGCAGTGCTAGAGTTAAGAACACTGAAGCTTTCTTT.

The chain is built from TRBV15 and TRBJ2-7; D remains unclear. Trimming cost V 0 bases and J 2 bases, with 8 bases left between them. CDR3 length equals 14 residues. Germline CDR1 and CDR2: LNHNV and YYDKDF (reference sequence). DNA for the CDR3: TGTGCCACCAGCAGAGATCTTACCCCCTACGAGCAGTACGTC. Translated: CATSRDLTPYEQYV.